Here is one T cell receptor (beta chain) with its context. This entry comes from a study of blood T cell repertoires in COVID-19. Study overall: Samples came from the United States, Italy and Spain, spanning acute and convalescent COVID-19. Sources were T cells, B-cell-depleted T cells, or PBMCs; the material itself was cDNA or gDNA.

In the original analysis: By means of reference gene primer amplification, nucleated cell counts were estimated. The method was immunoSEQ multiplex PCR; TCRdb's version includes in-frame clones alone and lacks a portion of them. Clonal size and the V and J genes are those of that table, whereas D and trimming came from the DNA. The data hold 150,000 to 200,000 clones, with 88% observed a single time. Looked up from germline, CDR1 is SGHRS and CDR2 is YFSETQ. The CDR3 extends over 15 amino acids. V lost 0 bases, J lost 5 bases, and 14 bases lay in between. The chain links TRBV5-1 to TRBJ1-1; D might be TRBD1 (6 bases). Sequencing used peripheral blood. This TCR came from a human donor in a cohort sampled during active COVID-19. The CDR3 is CASSLVPGVDTEAFF. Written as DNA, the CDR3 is TGCGCCAGCAGCTTGGTACCAGGGGTGGATACTGAAGCTTTCTTT.